These T cell receptor beta chains were read from a single sample in a study of control samples from healthy donors and cancer patients. Measured with immunoSEQ multiplex PCR; TCRdb has only the in-frame clones, and not every one. Here the sample spans under 150,000 clones, about nine tenths being singletons. What was sequenced was blood. These receptors all stem from a man in his forties in good health. Each CDR3 is given with its conserved first and last residue. D genes are given only for firm matches. Some rows mark clone size as missing; the rest say once, few, many or name a class of expanded clone.

j_call,d_call,v_call,clone_size,cdr3_aa,cdr3_nt
TRBJ2-7,NA,TRBV5-4,NA,CASSTDPGPYEQYF,TGTGCCAGCAGCACGGACCCCGGTCCCTACGAGCAGTACTTC
TRBJ2-1,NA,TRBV11-2,NA,CASSSFGSSYNEQFF,TGTGCCAGCAGCTCATTTGGGAGCTCCTACAATGAGCAGTTCTTC
TRBJ2-7,NA,TRBV7-9,once,CASSLSSYEQYF,TGTGCCAGCAGCTTGAGTTCCTACGAGCAGTACTTC
TRBJ1-2,NA,TRBV7-3,NA,CASSFQGNYGYTF,TGTGCCAGCAGCTTCCAGGGCAACTATGGCTACACCTTC
TRBJ2-2,TRBD2,TRBV29-1,NA,CSVAGGRNTGELFF,TGCAGCGTCGCGGGGGGACGGAACACCGGGGAGCTGTTTTTT
TRBJ1-1,TRBD1,TRBV11-2,NA,CASSPGKGQGGTEAFF,TGTGCCAGCAGCCCAGGGAAAGGACAGGGGGGGACTGAAGCTTTCTTT
TRBJ2-5,NA,TRBV12-3/TRBV12-4,NA,CANLGPYQETQYF,TGTGCCAACTTGGGTCCCTACCAAGAGACCCAGTACTTC
TRBJ2-1,NA,TRBV10-3,NA,CAISGNQGRADEQFF,TGTGCCATCAGTGGAAATCAGGGCAGGGCCGATGAGCAGTTCTTC
TRBJ1-2,NA,TRBV24-1,NA,CATSDFLQGYPPYGYTF,TGTGCCACCAGTGATTTCCTACAAGGGTACCCTCCGTATGGCTACACCTTC
TRBJ1-2,TRBD1,TRBV5-1,NA,CASSLTGGDGYTF,TGCGCCAGCAGCCTAACAGGGGGCGATGGCTACACCTTC